The rows below give T cell receptor beta chains drawn from one sample of a study of T cell changes during pregnancy in multiple sclerosis. Sequenced by immunoSEQ multiplex PCR; TCRdb stores in-frame clones only, minus some. The table shows more than 35,000 clones, with roughly 90% occurring only once. The specimen was CD4+ T cells from peripheral blood mononuclear cells, collected after pregnancy. The origin of the receptors is a female donor in good health, enrolled as a control in a pregnancy study. Both conserved end residues are part of each CDR3. The D gene is left open where the match is weak. Some rows have no size entry. The others give once, few or many, or a class for an expanded clone.

J gene	V gene	D gene	clone size	CDR3 DNA	CDR3 protein
TRBJ1-1	TRBV5-6	NA	NA	TGTGCCAGCAGCCGCCTTTTGGGGGGGCTAAGATGGGCTTTCTTT	CASSRLLGGLRWAFF
TRBJ1-3	TRBV4-3	TRBD1	NA	TGCGCCAGCAGCCAAGAATTCCAGGGGGAAAACACCATATATTTT	CASSQEFQGENTIYF
TRBJ1-2	TRBV7-9	NA	NA	TGTGCCAGCAGCTTAGCGCAAGGCAGGGGCTATGGCTACACCTTC	CASSLAQGRGYGYTF
TRBJ1-1	TRBV18	NA	NA	TGTGCCAGCTCACCGAATGGGGAGAGGAACACTGAAGCTTTCTTT	CASSPNGERNTEAFF
TRBJ1-1	TRBV9	TRBD1	NA	TGTGCCAGCAACCCTGGACAGGGATACACTGAAGCTTTCTTT	CASNPGQGYTEAFF
TRBJ2-7	TRBV27	TRBD1	NA	TGTGCCAGCAGTCGTGTCGGGACAGGGGACTACGAGCAGTACTTC	CASSRVGTGDYEQYF
TRBJ1-6	TRBV5-4	NA	NA	TGTGCCAGCAGCTTGGACCCAACAGACTCCTATAATTCACCCCTCCACTTT	CASSLDPTDSYNSPLHF
TRBJ2-3	TRBV19	TRBD2	NA	TGTGCCAGTAGTATAGGGGGACTAGCGGGGACAGATACGCAGTATTTT	CASSIGGLAGTDTQYF
TRBJ1-2	TRBV7-2	NA	once	TGTGCCAGCAGCTCCCCGGGGAGCTCCTATGGCTACACCTTC	CASSSPGSSYGYTF
TRBJ1-5	TRBV19	NA	NA	TGTGCCAGTAGTAGGCCGAGGGAGGGGTGGGATCAGCCCCAGCATTTT	CASSRPREGWDQPQHF
TRBJ1-6	TRBV4-1	NA	few	TGCGCCAGCAGCCAAGGACAGGCAGACCATTCACCCCTCCACTTT	CASSQGQADHSPLHF
TRBJ2-3	TRBV10-3	TRBD1	NA	TGTGCCATCGCGGCGTCGACAGGGTTTAGCACAGATACGCAGTATTTT	CAIAASTGFSTDTQYF
TRBJ1-2	TRBV6-1	TRBD1	NA	TGTGCCAGCAACCGAGCCCGGGACAGCGGGTATGGCTACACCTTC	CASNRARDSGYGYTF
TRBJ2-1	TRBV7-6	NA	NA	TGTGCCAGCAGTCTTCAGGCCGCGGGATCATACAATGAGCAGTTCTTC	CASSLQAAGSYNEQFF
TRBJ2-7	TRBV5-1	TRBD1	NA	TGCGCCAGCAGCACGGGACAGAGCTACGAGCAGTACTTC	CASSTGQSYEQYF
TRBJ2-6	TRBV29-1	NA	NA	TGCAGCGCCGCCAGCTCTGGGGCCAACGTCCTGACTTTC	CSAASSGANVLTF
TRBJ1-1	TRBV6-1	NA	NA	TGTGCCAGCAGTGAAACCCGACGGAGGAACACTGAAGCTTTCTTT	CASSETRRRNTEAFF
TRBJ1-5	TRBV18	NA	NA	TGTGCCAGCTCACCACCCCAGGTTTACAATCAGCCCCAGCATTTT	CASSPPQVYNQPQHF
TRBJ2-5	TRBV19	NA	NA	TGTGCCAGTAGTTCCACAGGGTATGAGACCCAGTACTTC	CASSSTGYETQYF
TRBJ2-2	TRBV9	NA	NA	TGTGCCAGCAGCGTAGCTCCCAGCGGTTTGACCGGGGAGCTGTTTTTT	CASSVAPSGLTGELFF
TRBJ2-7	TRBV10-1	NA	once	TGCGCCAGCAGTGATGGACTCCAACAGCAGTACTTC	CASSDGLQQQYF
TRBJ2-7	TRBV10-3	TRBD2	NA	TGTGCCATCAGTGGCGGGAGAGATGGCTACGAGCAGTACTTC	CAISGGRDGYEQYF
TRBJ2-1	TRBV7-9	TRBD2	NA	TGTGCCAGCAGAACCGATGGACTAGCCCTACACTACAATGAGCAGTTCTTC	CASRTDGLALHYNEQFF
TRBJ1-5	TRBV7-9	NA	NA	TGTGCCAGCAGCTTGCAAGGACTTCGAAATCTTAATCAGCCCCAGCATTTT	CASSLQGLRNLNQPQHF
TRBJ1-1	TRBV7-8	NA	NA	TGTGCCAGCAGCTTAGTGGCGGGAACTGAAGCTTTCTTT	CASSLVAGTEAFF
TRBJ2-2	TRBV9	NA	NA	TGTGCCAGCAGCGTAGGTCTGGGGGGAGGTACCGGGGAGCTGTTTTTT	CASSVGLGGGTGELFF
TRBJ1-2	TRBV7-2	TRBD1	NA	TGTGCCAGCAGCTTAGTCGCAGGGGGCGCCTATGGCTACACCTTC	CASSLVAGGAYGYTF
TRBJ1-2	TRBV6-6	NA	NA	TGTGCCAGCAGCAGGGCTCCCTATGGCTACACCTTC	CASSRAPYGYTF
TRBJ1-2	TRBV29-1	NA	NA	TGCAGCGTTGGGACGACAGGAGAATCATATGGCTACACCTTC	CSVGTTGESYGYTF
TRBJ1-6	TRBV5-1	TRBD1	NA	TGCGCCAGCAGCTCGGGGACAGGGGGTGTTTCACCCCTCCACTTT	CASSSGTGGVSPLHF
TRBJ1-5	TRBV19	NA	NA	TGTGCCAGTAACTTGGGGGCCGACAGGAATCAGCCCCAGCATTTT	CASNLGADRNQPQHF
TRBJ1-1	TRBV12-5	TRBD1	NA	TGTGCTAGTGGTTTGTTGACAGGGTGGGGTGAAGCTTTCTTT	CASGLLTGWGEAFF
TRBJ1-2	TRBV12-5	NA	NA	TGTGCTAGTGGTTTGAGCGGACGGCCTCTTCATGGCTACACCTTC	CASGLSGRPLHGYTF
TRBJ1-2	TRBV10-3	TRBD1	NA	TGTGCCACCCGGGACAGGGCAGGAGAAGGCTACACCTTC	CATRDRAGEGYTF
TRBJ1-6	TRBV2	TRBD1	NA	TGTGCCAGCAGGGTGGGACAGGGAAATTCACCCCTCCACTTT	CASRVGQGNSPLHF
TRBJ2-1	TRBV10-3	TRBD1	once	TGTGCCATCAGTGGGGACAGCCACTACAATGAGCAGTTCTTC	CAISGDSHYNEQFF
TRBJ2-7	TRBV10-3	NA	NA	TGTGCCATTCTACAGGGCTTGGCCTACGAGCAGTACTTC	CAILQGLAYEQYF
TRBJ2-5	TRBV7-8	TRBD2	NA	TGTGCCAGCAGCGGCTTGACTAGCGGTCTCAAAGGGCAAGAGACCCAGTACTTC	CASSGLTSGLKGQETQYF
TRBJ2-7	TRBV27	TRBD1	NA	TGTGCCAGCAGACGAGGGGGCATGGGTTACGAGCAGTACTTC	CASRRGGMGYEQYF
TRBJ1-2	TRBV5-4	TRBD1	NA	TGTGCCAGCAGCCCGGGACAGGGGGGGATTGGCTACACCTTC	CASSPGQGGIGYTF
TRBJ2-7	TRBV11-3	NA	NA	TGTGCCAGCAGCTTGACCCGAGGGTCCTACGAGCAGTACTTC	CASSLTRGSYEQYF
TRBJ2-5	TRBV11-2	NA	NA	TGTGCCAGCAGCCTCAGGGCCGGCTTGGGGTCGGCCCAGTACTTC	CASSLRAGLGSAQYF
TRBJ2-2	TRBV11-2	NA	NA	TGTGCCAGCAGTCCTGCGGGAAGGACCGGGGAGCTGTTTTTT	CASSPAGRTGELFF
TRBJ2-5	TRBV29-1	TRBD2	NA	TGCAGCGCCCGCCTAGCGGGTCCGGGGGAGACCCAGTACTTC	CSARLAGPGETQYF
TRBJ2-7	TRBV4-3	TRBD2	NA	TGCGCCAGCAGCCACCGGACTAGCGGGGGACCTACTTTCTACGAGCAGTACTTC	CASSHRTSGGPTFYEQYF
TRBJ1-2	TRBV27	NA	once	TGTGCCAGCAGCCGCGACAGCTTTATGGGCTACACCTTC	CASSRDSFMGYTF
TRBJ2-7	TRBV2	NA	NA	TGTGCCAGCAGTGAAGTGCGGGGCAGGGGGAGCGAGCAGTACTTC	CASSEVRGRGSEQYF
TRBJ2-2	TRBV11-2	NA	NA	TGTGCCAGCAGCTTAGAAATGACAGTGTACGCCGGGGAGCTGTTTTTT	CASSLEMTVYAGELFF
TRBJ2-3	TRBV5-6	TRBD2	NA	TGTGCCAGCAGCTTGACTAGCGGGGGGGCCTATGCTAGCACAGATACGCAGTATTTT	CASSLTSGGAYASTDTQYF
TRBJ2-3	TRBV7-2	NA	NA	TGTGCCAGCAGCTTAGTGGCAAAGAACCCAGATACGCAGTATTTT	CASSLVAKNPDTQYF
TRBJ2-5	TRBV5-1	TRBD2	few	TGCGCCAGCAGCTTGGCCCGGGAGGAAGAGACCCAGTACTTC	CASSLAREEETQYF
TRBJ1-2	TRBV6-7	NA	NA	TGTGCCAGCAGTTACCCGGGGGGCTACACCTTC	CASSYPGGYTF
TRBJ2-3	TRBV7-2	TRBD2	NA	TGTGCCAGCAGAAGCGGGGGGGCGAGGGATACGCAGTATTTT	CASRSGGARDTQYF